This TCR beta chain was captured by sequencing in a study of blood T cell repertoires in COVID-19. Germline CDR1 SGHTA, CDR2 FQGNSA. The V and J ends lost 1 base and 3 bases respectively, with 10 bases between them. CDR3 length: 15 amino acids. Per the original methods: Amplification of reference gene primers provided the estimated nucleated cell counts. Using immunoSEQ multiplex PCR, the repertoire was profiled, and TCRdb retains in-frame clones only, with some absent. That table gives V, J and clone size, and the DNA gave D and trimming. Altogether fewer than 200,000 clones are present, approximately 86% being singletons, with the ten largest covering 7%.

This receptor was identified in a woman aged 40 to 50 with COVID-19, enrolled during active disease. The sample consisted of peripheral blood. The J gene is TRBJ1-5, the V gene TRBV7-2; D is possibly TRBD1 (5 bases). The CDR3 sequence is CASSLVRGVNQPQHF. As DNA, the CDR3 is TGTGCCAGCAGCTTAGTGCGGGGGGTCAATCAGCCCCAGCATTTT.